The 10 T cell receptor beta chains below were found in one sample sequenced in a study of shared clonotypes between healthy human individuals. Clones were sequenced by immunoSEQ multiplex PCR, and TCRdb holds only the in-frame ones, with some missing. The sample includes about 1.4 million clones, 96% seen only once; the top ten take about 1%. The specimen sequenced was naive CD4+ T cells sorted from blood. This sample's subset: CD45RA+ positively selected. The source is a man aged 25 to 40 in good health.

Points on this clone: The sample holds other DNA sequences that translate to the same CDR3. The chain links TRBV5-1 to TRBJ2-2, with D possibly TRBD1 on 6 matching bases. Germline CDR1 is SGHRS and CDR2 is YFSETQ. The length of the CDR3 is 14 residues. V was trimmed by 2 bases and J by 1 base, leaving 6 bases between them. CDR3 sequence (DNA): TGCGCCAGCAGCTTACAGGGGAACACCGGGGAGCTGTTTTTT. Its protein product is CASSLQGNTGELFF. Combining the CDR3 with reference TRBV5-1 and TRBJ2-2 gives the whole variable domain KAGVTQTPRYLIKTRGQQVTLSCSPISGHRSVSWYQQTPGQGLQFLFEYFSETQRNKGNFPGRFSGRQFSNSRSEMNVSTLELGDSALYLCASSLQGNTGELFFGEGSRLTVL.

A remark on this clone: Within the sample, other DNA sequences also encode this same CDR3. The V and J genes are TRBV7-9 and TRBJ2-2; TRBD1 is a possible D gene (6 bases). The CDR3 spans 14 residues. Per the germline V gene, CDR1 is SEHNR and CDR2 is FQNEAQ (reference sequence). The V end was cut by 5 bases, the J end by 1 base, with 8 bases between. CDR3 residues: CASSLGQNTGELFF. CDR3 bases: TGTGCCAGCAGCCTGGGACAGAACACCGGGGAGCTGTTTTTT.

The rearrangement joins TRBV5-4 to TRBJ2-1; D gene ambiguous. The V end was cut by 4 bases, the J end by 2 bases, with 16 bases between. The germline V gene encodes CDR1 SGHNT and CDR2 YYREEE (reference sequence). The CDR3 length is 16 residues. Here the CDR3 reads CASSIPRSSTYNEQFF. DNA for the CDR3: TGTGCCAGCAGCATACCTAGGAGTTCCACCTACAATGAGCAGTTCTTC.

The chain has TRBV27 and TRBJ2-7; tentative D call: TRBD2 (5 bases). V gave up 6 bases and J gave up 4 bases, with 19 bases separating them. The germline V gene encodes CDR1 MNHEY and CDR2 SMNVEV (reference sequence). The CDR3 is 15 residues long. CDR3 region: CASRPGWEIVYEQYF. In DNA form, the CDR3 reads TGTGCCAGCAGGCCCGGGTGGGAGATCGTGTACGAGCAGTACTTC.

The chain couples TRBV27 to TRBJ2-7; D unclear. Trimming left V 5 bases short and J 0 bases short, with 8 bases between. This CDR3 has 13 residues. Per the germline V gene, CDR1 is MNHEY and CDR2 is SMNVEV (reference sequence). The CDR3 region is CASSLGDSYEQYF. The CDR3 bases are TGTGCCAGCAGTCTTGGGGACTCCTACGAGCAGTACTTC.

The rearrangement links TRBV27 to TRBJ2-1; TRBD2 matches 10 bases. This CDR3 has 16 amino acids. The V and J ends lost 2 bases and 5 bases, in that order; junction bases with no gene match: 6. CDR1 is MNHEY, CDR2 SMNVEV, per germline (reference sequence). CDR3 nucleotides: TGTGCCAGCAGTTTACCAGCGGGAGGGCCACACAATGAGCAGTTCTTC. It translates to CASSLPAGGPHNEQFF.

This clone is a singleton in its sample. The same CDR3 arises from other DNA sequences in this sample as well. The chain links TRBV5-1 to TRBJ1-3; D is undetermined. The CDR3 covers 14 residues. Trimming left V 0 bases short and J 3 bases short, with 7 bases between. Germline V gene sequence: CDR1 SGHRS, CDR2 YFSETQ. The chain's CDR3 is CASSLVGYGNTIYF. The DNA for the CDR3 is TGCGCCAGCAGCTTGGTAGGGTATGGAAACACCATATATTTT.

The V and J genes are TRBV10-3 and TRBJ1-1, with unresolved D. Deletions cut 2 bases from V and 0 bases from J, with 10 bases between. From germline, CDR1 is ENHRY and CDR2 SYGVKD. The CDR3 totals 15 residues. CDR3 amino acids: CAISEIPEMNTEAFF. The CDR3 DNA follows: TGTGCCATCAGTGAGATTCCGGAAATGAACACTGAAGCTTTCTTT.

The rearrangement joins TRBV5-4 to TRBJ2-2, with 7 bases identical to TRBD2. The CDR3 totals 13 residues. V lost 4 bases, J lost 7 bases, and 4 bases stayed unmatched. Per the germline V gene, CDR1 is SGHNT and CDR2 is YYREEE (reference sequence). Here the CDR3 reads CASSDSGYGELFF. The CDR3 DNA is TGTGCCAGCAGCGATAGCGGGTACGGGGAGCTGTTTTTT.

The chain employs TRBV9 and TRBJ2-1, with 9 bases that match TRBD2. Germline CDR1 reads SGDLS; CDR2 reads YYNGEE. The CDR3 totals 15 residues. V dropped 1 base and J dropped 7; count of bases not matched to a gene: 6. The CDR3 nucleotides are TGTGCCAGCAGCGTAATTAGCGGGAGTTGGAATGAGCAGTTCTTC. Residues: CASSVISGSWNEQFF. The variable domain in full, with the rest retrieved from reference TRBV9 and TRBJ2-1, is DSGVTQTPKHLITATGQRVTLRCSPRSGDLSVYWYQQSLDQGLQFLIQYYNGEERAKGNILERFSAQQFPDLHSELNLSSLELGDSALYFCASSVISGSWNEQFFGPGTRLTVL.